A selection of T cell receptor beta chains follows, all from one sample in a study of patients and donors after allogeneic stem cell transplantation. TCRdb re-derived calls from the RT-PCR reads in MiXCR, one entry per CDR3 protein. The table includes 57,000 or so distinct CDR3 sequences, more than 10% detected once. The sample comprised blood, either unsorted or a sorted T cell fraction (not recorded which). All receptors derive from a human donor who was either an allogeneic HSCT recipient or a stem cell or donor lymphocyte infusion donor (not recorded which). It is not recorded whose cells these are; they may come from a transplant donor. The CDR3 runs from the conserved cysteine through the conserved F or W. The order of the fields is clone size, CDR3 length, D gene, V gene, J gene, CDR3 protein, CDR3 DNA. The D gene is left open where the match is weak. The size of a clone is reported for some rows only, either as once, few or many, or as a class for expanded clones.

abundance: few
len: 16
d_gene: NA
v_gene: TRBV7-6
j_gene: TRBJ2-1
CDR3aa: CASSLPSEGSYNEQFF
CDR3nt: TGTGCCAGCAGCTTACCGTCGGAGGGCTCCTACAATGAGCAGTTCTTC

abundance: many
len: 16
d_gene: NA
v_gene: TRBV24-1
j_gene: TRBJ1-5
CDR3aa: CATSDSYGDGNQPQHF
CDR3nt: TGTGCCACCAGTGATTCGTACGGGGATGGCAATCAGCCCCAGCATTTT

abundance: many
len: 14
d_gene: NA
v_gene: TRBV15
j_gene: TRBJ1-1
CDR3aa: CATSSRALDTEAFF
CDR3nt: TGTGCCACCAGCAGTCGGGCTCTAGACACTGAAGCTTTCTTT

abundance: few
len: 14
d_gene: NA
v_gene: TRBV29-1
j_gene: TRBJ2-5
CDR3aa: CSALPRDTQETQYF
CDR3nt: TGCAGCGCCTTACCTCGGGACACCCAAGAGACCCAGTACTTC

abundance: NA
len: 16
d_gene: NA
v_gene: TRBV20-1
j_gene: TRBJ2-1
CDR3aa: CSARGRRGGNYNEQFF
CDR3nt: TGCAGTGCTAGAGGCCGCCGAGGCGGGAATTACAATGAGCAGTTCTTC

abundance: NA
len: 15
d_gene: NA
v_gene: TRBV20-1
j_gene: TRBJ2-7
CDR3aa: CSARTGGLTSYEQYF
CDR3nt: TGCAGTGCTAGAACGGGGGGCCTTACATCCTACGAGCAGTACTTC

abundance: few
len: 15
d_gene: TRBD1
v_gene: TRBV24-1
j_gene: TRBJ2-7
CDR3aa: CATSEAGTGSYEQYF
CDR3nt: TGTGCCACCAGTGAAGCCGGGACAGGGAGCTACGAGCAGTACTTC

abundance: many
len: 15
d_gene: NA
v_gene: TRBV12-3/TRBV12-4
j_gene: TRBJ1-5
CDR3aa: CASSSGPDSNQPQHF
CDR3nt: TGTGCCAGCAGTTCCGGGCCTGATAGCAATCAGCCCCAGCATTTT

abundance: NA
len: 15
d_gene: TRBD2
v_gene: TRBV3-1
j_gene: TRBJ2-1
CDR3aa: CASTAKRMRGGVQFF
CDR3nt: TGTGCCAGCACCGCCAAGAGGATGAGGGGAGGGGTGCAGTTCTTC

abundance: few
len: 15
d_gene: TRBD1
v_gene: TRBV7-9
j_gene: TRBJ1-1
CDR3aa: CASSARDSQNTEAFF
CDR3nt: TGTGCCAGCAGCGCCCGGGACAGTCAGAACACTGAAGCTTTCTTT

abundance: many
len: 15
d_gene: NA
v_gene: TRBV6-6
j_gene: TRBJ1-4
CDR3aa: CASRGGFRNNEKLFF
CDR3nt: TGTGCCAGCAGGGGGGGGTTCAGAAACAATGAAAAACTGTTTTTT

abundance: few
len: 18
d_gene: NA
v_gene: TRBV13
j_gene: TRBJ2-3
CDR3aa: CASSLDPPPAASTDTQYF
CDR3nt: TGTGCCAGCAGCTTAGACCCCCCCCCAGCGGCTAGCACAGATACGCAGTATTTT

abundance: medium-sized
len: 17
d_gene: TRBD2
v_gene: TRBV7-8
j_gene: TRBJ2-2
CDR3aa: CASSLVGSGRTTGELFF
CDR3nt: TGTGCCAGCAGCTTAGTAGGTAGCGGGAGGACCACCGGGGAGCTGTTTTTT

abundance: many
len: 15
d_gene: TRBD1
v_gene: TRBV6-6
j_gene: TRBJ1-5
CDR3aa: CASSRTGGSNQPQHF
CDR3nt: TGTGCCAGCAGCAGAACAGGGGGCAGCAATCAGCCCCAGCATTTT

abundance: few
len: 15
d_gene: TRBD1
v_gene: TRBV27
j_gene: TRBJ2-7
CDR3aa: CASSFTGQGAYEQYF
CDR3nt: TGTGCCAGCAGTTTTACGGGACAGGGAGCCTACGAGCAGTACTTC

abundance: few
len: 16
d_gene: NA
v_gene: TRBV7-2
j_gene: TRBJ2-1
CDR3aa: CASSLQTGVSYNEQFF
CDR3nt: TGTGCCAGCAGCCTACAAACGGGAGTCTCCTACAATGAGCAGTTCTTC

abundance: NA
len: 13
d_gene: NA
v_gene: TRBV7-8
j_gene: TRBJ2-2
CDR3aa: CASSLRVTGELFF
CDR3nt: TGTGCCAGCAGCTTAAGGGTCACCGGGGAGCTGTTTTTT

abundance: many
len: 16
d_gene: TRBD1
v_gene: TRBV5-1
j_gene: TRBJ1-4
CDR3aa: CASSSTGTVRDEKLFF
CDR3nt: TGCGCCAGCAGCTCAACCGGGACAGTAAGAGACGAAAAACTGTTTTTT

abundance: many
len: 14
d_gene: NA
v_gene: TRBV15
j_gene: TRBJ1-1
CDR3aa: CATSRVDRGTEAFF
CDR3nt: TGTGCCACCAGCAGAGTCGACAGAGGCACTGAAGCTTTCTTT

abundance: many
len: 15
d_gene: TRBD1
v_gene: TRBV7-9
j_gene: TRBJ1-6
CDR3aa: CASSAWTGADSPLHF
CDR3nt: TGTGCCAGCAGCGCGTGGACAGGGGCGGATTCACCCCTCCACTTT

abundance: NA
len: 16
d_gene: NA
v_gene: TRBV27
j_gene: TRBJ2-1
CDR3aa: CASSYIPLEGEGVQFF
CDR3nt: TGTGCCAGCAGTTACATACCCCTTGAGGGGGAGGGGGTGCAGTTCTTC

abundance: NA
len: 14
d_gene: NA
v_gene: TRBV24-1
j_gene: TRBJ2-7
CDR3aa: CATSDPRGTYEQYF
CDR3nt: TGTGCCACCAGTGATCCCCGCGGGACCTACGAGCAGTACTTC

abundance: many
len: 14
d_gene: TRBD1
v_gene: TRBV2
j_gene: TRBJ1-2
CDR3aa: CASTTGQLYYGYTF
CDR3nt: TGTGCCAGCACCACGGGACAGCTATACTATGGCTACACCTTC

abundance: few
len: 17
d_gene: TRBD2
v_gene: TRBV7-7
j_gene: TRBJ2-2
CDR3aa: CASSLPRAGDGTGELFF
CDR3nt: TGTGCTAGCAGCTTACCTAGGGCGGGAGATGGCACCGGGGAGCTGTTTTTT

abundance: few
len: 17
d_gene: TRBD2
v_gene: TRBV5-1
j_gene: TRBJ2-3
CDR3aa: CASSLSSGLYEVDTQYF
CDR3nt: TGCGCCAGCAGCTTGAGTAGCGGGTTATATGAGGTAGATACGCAGTATTTT

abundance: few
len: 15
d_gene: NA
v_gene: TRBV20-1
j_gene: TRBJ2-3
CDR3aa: CSARRTVEVTDTQYF
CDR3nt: TGCAGTGCCCGGCGGACAGTCGAAGTCACAGATACGCAGTATTTT

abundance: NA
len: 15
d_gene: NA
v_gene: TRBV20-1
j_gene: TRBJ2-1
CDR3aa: CSARDRGRESYEQFF
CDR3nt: TGCAGTGCTAGAGATCGGGGGCGGGAGTCGTATGAGCAGTTCTTC

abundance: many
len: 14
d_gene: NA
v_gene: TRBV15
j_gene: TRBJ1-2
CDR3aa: CATRTDSLLDGYTF
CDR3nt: TGTGCCACCAGAACCGACAGCCTCCTTGATGGCTACACCTTC

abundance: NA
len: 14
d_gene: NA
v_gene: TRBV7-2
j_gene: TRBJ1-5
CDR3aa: CASSSDSLSQPQHF
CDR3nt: TGTGCCAGCAGCTCCGACAGTTTAAGTCAGCCCCAGCATTTT

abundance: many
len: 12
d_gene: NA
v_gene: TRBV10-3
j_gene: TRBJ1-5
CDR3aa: CAISDTGMAQHF
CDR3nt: TGTGCCATCAGTGACACAGGGATGGCCCAGCATTTT

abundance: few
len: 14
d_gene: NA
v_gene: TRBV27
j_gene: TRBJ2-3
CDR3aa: CASSLWTGTDTQYF
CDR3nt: TGTGCCAGCAGTTTATGGACAGGCACAGATACGCAGTATTTT

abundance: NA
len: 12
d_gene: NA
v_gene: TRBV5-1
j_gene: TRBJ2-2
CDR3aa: CASTLDGGELFF
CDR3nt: TGCGCCAGCACCCTCGATGGCGGGGAGCTGTTTTTT

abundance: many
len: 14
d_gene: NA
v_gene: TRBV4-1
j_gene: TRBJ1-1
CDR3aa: CASSQPRDGTEAFF
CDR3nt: TGCGCCAGCAGCCAACCCAGGGACGGCACTGAAGCTTTCTTT

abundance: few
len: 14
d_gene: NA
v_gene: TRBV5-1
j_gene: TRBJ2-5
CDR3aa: CASSLRGLGETQYF
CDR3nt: TGCGCCAGCAGCTTGCGTGGACTGGGAGAGACCCAGTACTTC

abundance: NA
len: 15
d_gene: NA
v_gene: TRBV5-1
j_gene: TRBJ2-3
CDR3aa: CASSFGSQSTETQYF
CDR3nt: TGCGCCAGCAGCTTTGGGAGTCAGTCCACAGAAACGCAGTATTTT

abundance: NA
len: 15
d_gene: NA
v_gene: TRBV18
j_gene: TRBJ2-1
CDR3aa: CASSPISGQYNEQFF
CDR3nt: TGTGCCAGCTCACCAATTTCCGGACAGTACAATGAGCAGTTCTTC

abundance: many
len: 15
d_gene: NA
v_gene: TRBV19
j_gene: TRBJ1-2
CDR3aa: CASTTLHNGMDGYTF
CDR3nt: TGTGCCAGTACTACCCTTCATAACGGTATGGATGGCTACACCTTC

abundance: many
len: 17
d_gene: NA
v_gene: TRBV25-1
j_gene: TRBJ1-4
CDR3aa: CASTRGQGALTNEKLFF
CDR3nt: TGTGCCAGCACAAGGGGACAAGGGGCGCTAACTAATGAAAAACTGTTTTTT

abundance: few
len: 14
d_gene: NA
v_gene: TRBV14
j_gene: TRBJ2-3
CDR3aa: CASSPWDEGNTQYF
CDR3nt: TGTGCCAGCAGCCCATGGGACGAGGGAAATACGCAGTATTTT

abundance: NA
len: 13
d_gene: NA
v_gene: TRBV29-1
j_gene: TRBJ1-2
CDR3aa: CSVAVAQVYGYTF
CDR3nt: TGCAGCGTTGCGGTGGCACAAGTCTATGGCTACACCTTC

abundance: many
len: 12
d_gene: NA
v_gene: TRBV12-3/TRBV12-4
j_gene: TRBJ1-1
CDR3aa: CASSQTEPEAFF
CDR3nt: TGTGCCAGCAGTCAGACAGAGCCTGAAGCTTTCTTT

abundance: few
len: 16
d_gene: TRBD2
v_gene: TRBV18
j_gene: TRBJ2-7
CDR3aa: CASSPSGTSGSYEQYF
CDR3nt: TGTGCCAGCTCCCCATCGGGGACTAGCGGATCATACGAGCAGTACTTC

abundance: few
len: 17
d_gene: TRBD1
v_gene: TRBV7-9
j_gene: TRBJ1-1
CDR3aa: CASSLEGRGPSNTEAFF
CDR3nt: TGTGCCAGCAGCTTAGAGGGGAGGGGGCCCTCGAACACTGAAGCTTTCTTT

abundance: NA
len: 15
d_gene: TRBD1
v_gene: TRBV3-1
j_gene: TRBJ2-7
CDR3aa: CASSQLRTGAYEQYF
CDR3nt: TGTGCCAGCAGCCAGCTTAGGACAGGGGCTTACGAGCAGTACTTC

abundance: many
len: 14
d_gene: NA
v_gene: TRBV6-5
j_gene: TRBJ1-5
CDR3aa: CASSYSRSNQPQHF
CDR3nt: TGTGCCAGCAGTTACTCCAGAAGCAATCAGCCCCAGCATTTT

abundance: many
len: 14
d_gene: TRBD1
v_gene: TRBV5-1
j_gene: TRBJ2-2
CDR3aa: CASSGDRSTGELFF
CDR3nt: TGCGCCAGCAGCGGGGACAGATCCACCGGGGAGCTGTTTTTT

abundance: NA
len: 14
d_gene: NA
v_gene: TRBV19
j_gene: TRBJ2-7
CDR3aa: CASSIEYSVYEQYF
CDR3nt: TGTGCCAGTAGTATAGAGTACAGCGTCTACGAGCAGTACTTC

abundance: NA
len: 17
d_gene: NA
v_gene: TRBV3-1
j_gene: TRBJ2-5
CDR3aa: CASSQRMLNGVGETQYF
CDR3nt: TGTGCCAGCAGCCAGAGGATGTTAAATGGTGTGGGGGAGACCCAGTACTTC

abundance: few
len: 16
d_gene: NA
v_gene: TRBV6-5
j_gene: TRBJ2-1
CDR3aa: CASSLDPDGFYNEQFF
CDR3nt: TGTGCCAGCAGCCTAGACCCCGACGGATTCTACAATGAGCAGTTCTTC

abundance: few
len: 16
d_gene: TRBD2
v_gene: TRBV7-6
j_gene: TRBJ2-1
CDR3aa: CASSLMSSGANNEQFF
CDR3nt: TGTGCCAGCAGCTTAATGTCTAGCGGGGCCAACAATGAGCAGTTCTTC

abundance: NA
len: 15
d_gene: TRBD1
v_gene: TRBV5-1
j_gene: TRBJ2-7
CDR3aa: CASSLEWTGTYEQYF
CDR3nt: TGCGCCAGCAGCTTGGAGTGGACAGGGACCTACGAGCAGTACTTC